These 4 T cell receptor beta chains came from one sample sequenced in a study of blood T cell repertoires in COVID-19. The method was immunoSEQ multiplex PCR; TCRdb's version includes in-frame clones alone and lacks a portion of them. The sample holds around 250,000 clones, roughly 85% seen once. Sequencing input: peripheral blood. Every receptor here comes from a woman aged 25 to 39 with active or convalescent COVID-19.

J is TRBJ2-1 and V is TRBV9, with TRBD1 matching 7 bases. The length of the CDR3 is 16 residues. With 4 bases clipped from V and 4 bases from J, the junction kept 11 bases outside the gene matches. Germline V gene lookup returns CDR1 SGDLS and CDR2 YYNGEE. CDR3 protein: CASSTRQGRGYNEQFF. CDR3 DNA sequence: TGTGCCAGCAGCACCCGACAGGGAAGAGGTTACAATGAGCAGTTCTTC. The whole variable domain, filled in from reference TRBV9 and TRBJ2-1, reads DSGVTQTPKHLITATGQRVTLRCSPRSGDLSVYWYQQSLDQGLQFLIQYYNGEERAKGNILERFSAQQFPDLHSELNLSSLELGDSALYFCASSTRQGRGYNEQFFGPGTRLTVL.

This clone has just a few counts. CDR3: CASVAETGQYGYTF. The CDR3 region has the DNA TGTGCCAGCGTTGCTGAGACAGGACAATATGGCTACACCTTC. This sequence joins TRBV2 and TRBJ1-2, with D possibly matching TRBD1 (6 bases). Per the germline V gene, CDR1 is SNHLY and CDR2 is FYNNEI. The CDR3 contains 14 residues. V lost 8 bases, J lost 5 bases, and 18 bases lay in between. Filled out from reference TRBV2 and TRBJ1-2, the complete variable domain reads EPEVTQTPSHQVTQMGQEVILRCVPISNHLYFYWYRQILGQKVEFLVSFYNNEISEKSEIFDDQFSVERPDGSNFTLKIRSTKLEDSAMYFCASVAETGQYGYTFGSGTRLTVV.

This chain connects TRBV28 to TRBJ1-4; D may be TRBD1 (5 bases). Trimming pared 7 bases from V and 8 bases from J, leaving 14 bases between. Germline CDR1 is MDHEN and CDR2 is SYDVKM. CDR3 size: 13 residues. CDR3 in DNA: TGTGCCAGCAAGGACATCTCTTACGAAAAACTGTTTTTT. Residues: CASKDISYEKLFF.

The DNA of the CDR3 is TGCGCCAGCCGTATCGGCGGGGGGGCCGCAGATACGCAGTATTTT. It codes for CASRIGGGAADTQYF. The chain couples TRBV5-1 to TRBJ2-3, with 9 bases aligning to TRBD2. There are 15 residues in the CDR3. V was clipped by 7 bases and J by 4 bases; unmatched bases: 10. Germline-derived CDR1 and CDR2 are SGHRS and YFSETQ.